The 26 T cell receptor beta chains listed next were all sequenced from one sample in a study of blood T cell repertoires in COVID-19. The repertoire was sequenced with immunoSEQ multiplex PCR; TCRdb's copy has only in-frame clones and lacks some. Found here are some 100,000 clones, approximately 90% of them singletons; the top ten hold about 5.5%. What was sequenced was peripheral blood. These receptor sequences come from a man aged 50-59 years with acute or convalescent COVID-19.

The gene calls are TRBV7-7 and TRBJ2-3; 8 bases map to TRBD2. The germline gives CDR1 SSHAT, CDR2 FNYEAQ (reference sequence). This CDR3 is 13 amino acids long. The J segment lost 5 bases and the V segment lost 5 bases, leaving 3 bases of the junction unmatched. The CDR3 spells CASSPLAGDTQYF. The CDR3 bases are TGTGCCAGCAGCCCCCTAGCGGGAGATACGCAGTATTTT.

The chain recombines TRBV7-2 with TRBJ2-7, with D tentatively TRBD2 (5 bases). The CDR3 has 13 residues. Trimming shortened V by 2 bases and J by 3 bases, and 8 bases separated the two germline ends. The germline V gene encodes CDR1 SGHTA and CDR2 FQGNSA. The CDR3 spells CASSLTGNYEQYF. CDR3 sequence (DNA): TGTGCCAGCAGCTTAACCGGGAACTACGAGCAGTACTTC.

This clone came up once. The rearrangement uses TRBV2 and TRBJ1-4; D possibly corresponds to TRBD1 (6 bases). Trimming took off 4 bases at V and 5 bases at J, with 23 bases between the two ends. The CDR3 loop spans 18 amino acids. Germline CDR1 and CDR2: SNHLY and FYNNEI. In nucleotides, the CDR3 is TGTGCCAGCAGTGTTTCGGGGGGCCAATATCCCCCGAATGAAAAACTGTTTTTT. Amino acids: CASSVSGGQYPPNEKLFF.

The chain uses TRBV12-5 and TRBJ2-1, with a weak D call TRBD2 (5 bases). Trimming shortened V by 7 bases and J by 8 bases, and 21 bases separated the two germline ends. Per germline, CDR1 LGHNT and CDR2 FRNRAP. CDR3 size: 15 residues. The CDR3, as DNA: TGTGCTAGTGCCGAAGGAGACGGGTTGAGGGATGAGCAGTTCTTC. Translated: CASAEGDGLRDEQFF.

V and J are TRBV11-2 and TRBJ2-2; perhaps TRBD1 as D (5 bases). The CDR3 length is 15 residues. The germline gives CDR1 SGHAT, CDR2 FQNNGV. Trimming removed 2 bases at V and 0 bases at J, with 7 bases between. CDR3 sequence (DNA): TGTGCCAGCAGCTTAAGGGGCTCGAACACCGGGGAGCTGTTTTTT. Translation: CASSLRGSNTGELFF.

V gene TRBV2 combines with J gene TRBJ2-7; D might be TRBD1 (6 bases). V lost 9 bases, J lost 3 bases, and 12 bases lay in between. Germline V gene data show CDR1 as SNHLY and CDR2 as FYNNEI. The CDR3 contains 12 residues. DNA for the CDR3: TGTGCCAGTAAGGACAGCTACTACGAGCAGTACTTC. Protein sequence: CASKDSYYEQYF.

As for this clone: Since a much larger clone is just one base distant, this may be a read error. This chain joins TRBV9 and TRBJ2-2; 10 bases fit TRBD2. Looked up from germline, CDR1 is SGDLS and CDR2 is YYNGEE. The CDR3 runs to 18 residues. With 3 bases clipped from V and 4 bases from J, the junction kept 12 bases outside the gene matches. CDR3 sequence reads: CASSAAAELAGATGELFF. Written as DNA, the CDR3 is TGTGCCAGCAGCGCTGCCGCTGAGCTAGCGGGAGCCACCGGGGAGCTGTTTTTT.

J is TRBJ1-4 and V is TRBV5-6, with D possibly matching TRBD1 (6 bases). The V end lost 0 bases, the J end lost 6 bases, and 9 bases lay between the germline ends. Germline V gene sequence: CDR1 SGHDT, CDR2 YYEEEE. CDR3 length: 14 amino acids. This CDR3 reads CASSLANRDEKLFF. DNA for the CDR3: TGTGCCAGCAGCTTGGCCAACAGGGATGAAAAACTGTTTTTT.

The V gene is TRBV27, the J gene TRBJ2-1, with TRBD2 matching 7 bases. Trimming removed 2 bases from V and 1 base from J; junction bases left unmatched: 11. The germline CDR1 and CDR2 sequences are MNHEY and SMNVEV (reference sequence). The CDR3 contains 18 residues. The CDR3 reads CASSLASGGRQSYNEQFF. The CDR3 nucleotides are TGTGCCAGCAGTTTAGCTTCCGGCGGGAGACAATCCTACAATGAGCAGTTCTTC.

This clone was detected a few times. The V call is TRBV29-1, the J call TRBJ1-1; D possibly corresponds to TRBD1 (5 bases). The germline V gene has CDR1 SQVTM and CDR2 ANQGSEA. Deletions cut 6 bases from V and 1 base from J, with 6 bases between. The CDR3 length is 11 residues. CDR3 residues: CSVGENTEAFF. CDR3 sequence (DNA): TGCAGCGTAGGGGAGAACACTGAAGCTTTCTTT.

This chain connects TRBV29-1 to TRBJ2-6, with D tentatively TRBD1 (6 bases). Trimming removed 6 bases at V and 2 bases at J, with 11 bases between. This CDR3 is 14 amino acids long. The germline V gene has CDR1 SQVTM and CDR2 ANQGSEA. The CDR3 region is CSVAQGTGANVLTF. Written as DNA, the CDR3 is TGCAGCGTGGCCCAGGGGACTGGGGCCAACGTCCTGACTTTC.

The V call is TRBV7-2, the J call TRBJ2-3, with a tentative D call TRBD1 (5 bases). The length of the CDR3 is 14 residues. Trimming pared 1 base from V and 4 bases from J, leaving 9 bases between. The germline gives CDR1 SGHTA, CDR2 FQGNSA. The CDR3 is CASSLVQGADTQYF. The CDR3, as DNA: TGTGCCAGCAGCTTAGTTCAGGGCGCAGATACGCAGTATTTT.

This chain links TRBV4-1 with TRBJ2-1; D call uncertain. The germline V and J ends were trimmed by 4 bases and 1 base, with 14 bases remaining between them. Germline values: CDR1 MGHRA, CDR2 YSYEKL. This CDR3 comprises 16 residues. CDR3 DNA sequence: TGCGCCAGCAGCCGACCCTCGGGTGGGTCCTACAATGAGCAGTTCTTC. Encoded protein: CASSRPSGGSYNEQFF.

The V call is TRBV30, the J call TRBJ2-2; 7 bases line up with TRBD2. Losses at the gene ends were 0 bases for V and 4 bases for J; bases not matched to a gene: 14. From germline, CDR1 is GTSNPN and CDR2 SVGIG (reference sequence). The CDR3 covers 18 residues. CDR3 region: CAWSVDTAGPFVTGELFF. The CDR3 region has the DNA TGTGCCTGGAGTGTAGATACAGCGGGACCTTTCGTCACCGGGGAGCTGTTTTTT.

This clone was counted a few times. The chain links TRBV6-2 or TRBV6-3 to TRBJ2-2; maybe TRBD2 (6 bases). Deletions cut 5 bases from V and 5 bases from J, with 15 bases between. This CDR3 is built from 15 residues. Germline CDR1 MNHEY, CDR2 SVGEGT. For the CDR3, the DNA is TGTGCCAGCAGTCTAGCAGGAGGGGAGACCGGGGAGCTGTTTTTT. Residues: CASSLAGGETGELFF.

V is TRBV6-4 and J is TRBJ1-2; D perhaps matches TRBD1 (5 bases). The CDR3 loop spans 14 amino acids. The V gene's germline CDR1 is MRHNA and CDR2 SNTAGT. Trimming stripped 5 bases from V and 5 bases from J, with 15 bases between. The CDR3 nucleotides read TGTGCCAGCAGTCAAGGGCAGGGCCCGTATGGCTACACCTTC. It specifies CASSQGQGPYGYTF.

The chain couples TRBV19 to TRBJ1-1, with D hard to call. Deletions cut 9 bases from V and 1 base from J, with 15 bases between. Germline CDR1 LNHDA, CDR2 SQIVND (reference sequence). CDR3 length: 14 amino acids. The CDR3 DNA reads TGTGCCAGCCATCCCGCGCGGCAGAACACTGAAGCTTTCTTT. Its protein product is CASHPARQNTEAFF.

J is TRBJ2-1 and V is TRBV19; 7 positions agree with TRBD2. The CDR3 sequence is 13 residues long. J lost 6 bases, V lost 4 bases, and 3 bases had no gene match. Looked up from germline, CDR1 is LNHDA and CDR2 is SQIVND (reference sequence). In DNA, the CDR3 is TGTGCCAGTAGTAGCGGGAGAGGCAATGAGCAGTTCTTC. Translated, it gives CASSSGRGNEQFF.

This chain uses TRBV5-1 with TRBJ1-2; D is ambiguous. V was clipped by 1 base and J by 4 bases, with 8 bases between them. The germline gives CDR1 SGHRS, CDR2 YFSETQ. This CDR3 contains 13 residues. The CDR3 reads CASSLREAYGYTF. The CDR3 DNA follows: TGCGCCAGCAGCTTGCGGGAGGCCTATGGCTACACCTTC.

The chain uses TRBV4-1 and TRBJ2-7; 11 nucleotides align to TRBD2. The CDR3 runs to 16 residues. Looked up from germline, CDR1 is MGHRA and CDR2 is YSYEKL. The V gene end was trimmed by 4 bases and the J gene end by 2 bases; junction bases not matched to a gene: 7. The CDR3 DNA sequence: TGCGCCAGCAGCCGCGCGGTAGCGGGAGGGCCCTACGAGCAGTACTTC. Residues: CASSRAVAGGPYEQYF.

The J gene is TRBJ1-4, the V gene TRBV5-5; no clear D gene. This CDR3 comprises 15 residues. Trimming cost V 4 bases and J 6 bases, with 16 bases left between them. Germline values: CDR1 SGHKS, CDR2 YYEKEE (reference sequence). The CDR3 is CASSEFVGGDEKLFF. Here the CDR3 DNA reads TGTGCCAGCAGCGAATTTGTGGGCGGGGATGAAAAACTGTTTTTT.

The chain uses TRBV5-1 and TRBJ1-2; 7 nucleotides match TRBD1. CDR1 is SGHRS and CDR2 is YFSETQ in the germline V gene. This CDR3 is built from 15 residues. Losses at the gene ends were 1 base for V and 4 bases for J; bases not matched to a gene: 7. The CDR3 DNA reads TGCGCCAGCAGCTTGAAACAGGGGTCAGGCTATGGCTACACCTTC. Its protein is CASSLKQGSGYGYTF.

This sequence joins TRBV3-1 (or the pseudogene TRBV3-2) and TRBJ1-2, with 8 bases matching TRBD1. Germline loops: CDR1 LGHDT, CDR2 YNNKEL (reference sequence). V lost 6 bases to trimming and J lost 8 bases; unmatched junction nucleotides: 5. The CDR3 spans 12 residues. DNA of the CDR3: TGTGCCAGCAGGTCGACAGGGGAGGGCTACACCTTC. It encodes CASRSTGEGYTF.

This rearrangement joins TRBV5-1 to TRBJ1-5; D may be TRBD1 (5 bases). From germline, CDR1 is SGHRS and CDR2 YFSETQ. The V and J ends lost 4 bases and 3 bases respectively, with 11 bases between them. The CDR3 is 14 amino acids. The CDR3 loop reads CASSPTGYNQPQHF. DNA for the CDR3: TGCGCCAGCAGCCCTACAGGCTACAATCAGCCCCAGCATTTT.

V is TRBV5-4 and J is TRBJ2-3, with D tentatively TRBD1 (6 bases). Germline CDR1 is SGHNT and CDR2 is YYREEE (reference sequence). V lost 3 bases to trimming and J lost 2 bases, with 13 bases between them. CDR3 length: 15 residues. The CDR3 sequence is CASSSRGSATDTQYF. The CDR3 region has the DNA TGTGCCAGCAGCTCGAGGGGGTCCGCCACAGATACGCAGTATTTT.

CDR3 residues: CAWSGDTPYGNSPLHF. In DNA form, the CDR3 reads TGTGCCTGGAGCGGGGACACCCCTTACGGGAATTCACCCCTCCACTTT. The genes are TRBV30 and TRBJ1-6, with TRBD1 as a possible D gene (6 bases). The length of the CDR3 is 16 residues. Germline V gene data show CDR1 as GTSNPN and CDR2 as SVGIG (reference sequence). Trimming cost V 3 bases and J 7 bases, with 19 bases left between them.